One T cell receptor beta chain is described in this entry. The authors' processing: Counts of nucleated cells, estimated from reference gene primer amplification, were obtained. TCRdb's copy holds only in-frame clones and misses some; the assay was immunoSEQ multiplex PCR. Clone size and the V and J calls come from that table; the DNA yielded D and trimming. The top ten hold about 15% of the sample, which has just over 50,000 clones, about 90% seen once. These data come from a study of blood T cell repertoires in COVID-19. Overall study context: Italy, Spain and the United States were the sources of the convalescent and acute COVID-19 samples.

The specimen was peripheral blood. The receptor was derived from a human donor with active COVID-19. The donor label of this sample is uncertain.

CDR3 loop: CASSRGGSYEQYF. In nucleotides, the CDR3 is TGTGCCAGCAGCAGGGGAGGGTCCTACGAGCAGTACTTC. The rearrangement links TRBV13 to TRBJ2-7, with TRBD2 matching 7 bases. Trimming at V came to 5 bases and at J to 1 base, leaving 2 bases not matched to a gene. The length of the CDR3 is 13 residues. CDR1 is PRHDT, CDR2 FYEKMQ, per germline (reference sequence).